What follows are 14 T cell receptor beta chains derived from one specimen sequenced in a study of OX40 agonist ivuxolimab in advanced cancers. Repertoires were generated with immunoSEQ multiplex PCR, while TCRdb's copy carries only in-frame clones and drops some. Of about 46,000 clones in the sample, 70% to 85% were seen once. Source: CD4+ or CD8+ T cells sorted from blood, taken in a trial of the OX40 agonist ivuxolimab. Receptors were obtained from an adult with an advanced solid tumor such as melanoma, head and neck, liver or kidney cancer.

This clone appeared a few times. The same CDR3 arises from other DNA sequences in this sample as well. V usage is TRBV19 and J usage is TRBJ1-1; D might be TRBD1 (5 bases). V gave up 3 bases and J gave up 0 bases, with 8 bases separating them. The CDR3 consists of 14 residues. CDR1 is LNHDA, CDR2 SQIVND, per germline (reference sequence). This CDR3 reads CASSIEGLNTEAFF. Written as DNA, the CDR3 is TGTGCCAGTAGTATTGAGGGGTTGAACACTGAAGCTTTCTTT.

V is TRBV19 and J is TRBJ1-5, with D uncertain. Trimming took off 3 bases at V and 9 bases at J, with 15 bases between the two ends. The CDR3 loop spans 14 amino acids. CDR1 and CDR2 from the germline V gene are LNHDA and SQIVND (reference sequence). CDR3 amino acids: CASSMLADRGPQHF. CDR3 nucleotides: TGTGCCAGTAGTATGTTGGCGGACCGGGGGCCCCAGCATTTT.

This chain uses TRBV6-5 with TRBJ2-2; no clear D gene. Germline V gene data show CDR1 as MNHEY and CDR2 as SVGAGI. The CDR3 is 13 amino acids. V shed 7 bases and J shed 1 base, with 7 bases lying between them. The DNA of the CDR3 is TGTGCCAGCATCAAACAGAACACCGGGGAGCTGTTTTTT. Translated, it gives CASIKQNTGELFF.

J is TRBJ1-5 and V is TRBV30; TRBD1 is a possible D gene (5 bases). The CDR3 has 13 amino acids. CDR1 is GTSNPN, CDR2 SVGIG, per germline (reference sequence). Trimming left V 5 bases short and J 5 bases short, with 13 bases between. The CDR3 here is CAWSARGYQPQHF. The CDR3 bases are TGTGCCTGGTCTGCCCGGGGGTATCAGCCCCAGCATTTT. Filled out from reference TRBV30 and TRBJ1-5, the complete variable domain reads SQTIHQWPATLVQPVGSPLSLECTVEGTSNPNLYWYRQAAGRGLQLLFYSVGIGQISSEVPQNLSASRPQDRQFILSSKKLLLSDSGFYLCAWSARGYQPQHFGDGTRLSIL.

The chain employs TRBV16 and TRBJ2-7; TRBD1 matches at 9 bases. The CDR3 length is 14 residues. J gave up 5 bases and V 6 bases, and 8 bases lay outside the gene matches. CDR1 is KGHSY, CDR2 FQNENV, per germline. This chain's CDR3 is CASSRTGVSDEQYF. The CDR3 nucleotides are TGTGCCAGCAGTCGGACAGGGGTTAGTGACGAGCAGTACTTC.

V usage is TRBV25-1 and J usage is TRBJ1-1; a weak D match, TRBD1 (6 bases). The CDR3 consists of 16 residues. Trimming removed 3 bases at V and 1 base at J, with 15 bases between. Germline-derived CDR1 and CDR2 are MGHDK and SYGVNS. The CDR3 reads CASSDGGRARNTEAFF. In DNA, the CDR3 is TGTGCCAGCAGTGACGGGGGGCGCGCGCGGAACACTGAAGCTTTCTTT. Complete variable domain (other parts from reference TRBV25-1 and TRBJ1-1): EADIYQTPRYLVIGTGKKITLECSQTMGHDKMYWYQQDPGMELHLIHYSYGVNSTEKGDLSSESTVSRIRTEHFPLTLESARPSHTSQYLCASSDGGRARNTEAFFGQGTRLTVV.

This chain joins TRBV5-4 and TRBJ2-7; D not certain. The germline V and J ends were trimmed by 0 bases and 3 bases, with 13 bases remaining between them. Looked up from germline, CDR1 is SGHNT and CDR2 is YYREEE (reference sequence). The CDR3 contains 15 residues. The CDR3 nucleotides read TGTGCCAGCAGCTTGGACGTAAATTCAAACTACGAGCAGTACTTC. Translation: CASSLDVNSNYEQYF.

By its share, this clone is medium-sized. The chain combines TRBV7-6 with TRBJ2-2; 7 nucleotides match TRBD2. This CDR3 has 15 amino acids. Germline trimming cut 2 bases from V and 5 bases from J; bases unmatched to any gene: 5. Germline loops: CDR1 SGHVS, CDR2 FNYEAQ. Here the CDR3 reads CASSLTAGVTGELFF. As DNA, the CDR3 is TGTGCCAGCAGCTTAACGGCGGGAGTGACCGGGGAGCTGTTTTTT.

The chain is built from TRBV2 and TRBJ1-2, with 7 bases that match TRBD1. The CDR3 has 13 residues. The trim removed 8 bases at V and 8 bases at J, leaving 11 bases unmatched. Germline V lookup: CDR1 SNHLY, CDR2 FYNNEI. CDR3 region: CASPRGQLGGYTF. CDR3 in DNA: TGTGCCAGCCCTAGGGGACAGCTGGGGGGCTACACCTTC.

DNA for the CDR3: TGTGCCAGCTCAAAGGGGTTGGGGAAACTCCAAGAGACCCAGTACTTC. It is translated as CASSKGLGKLQETQYF. The chain is built from TRBV18 and TRBJ2-5; D is possibly TRBD1 (5 bases). V gave up 5 bases and J gave up 1 base, with 17 bases separating them. Looked up from germline, CDR1 is KGHSH and CDR2 is LQKENI. The CDR3 is made up of 16 amino acids.

V gene TRBV6-1 combines with J gene TRBJ1-1; D gene unclear. The CDR3 contains 12 residues. The V and J ends lost 3 bases and 5 bases respectively, with 7 bases between them. Germline CDR1 is MNHNS and CDR2 is SASEGT. The CDR3 nucleotides read TGTGCCAGCAGTGAGTGGCAGACTGAAGCTTTCTTT. It yields the protein CASSEWQTEAFF.

The chain recombines TRBV7-2 with TRBJ2-7; D perhaps matches TRBD1 (5 bases). The CDR3 has 15 amino acids. Trimming pared 3 bases from V and 0 bases from J, leaving 12 bases between. The germline V gene encodes CDR1 SGHTA and CDR2 FQGNSA. CDR3 loop: CASSFSTVSSYEQYF. The DNA of the CDR3 is TGTGCCAGCAGCTTTTCGACAGTTAGCTCCTACGAGCAGTACTTC.

The J gene is TRBJ2-2, the V gene TRBV7-7; 10 positions agree with TRBD1. Germline V CDR1 and CDR2: SSHAT, FNYEAQ (reference sequence). This CDR3 comprises 15 residues. The junction had 3 bases not matched to a gene; V was cut back by 5 bases and J by 3 bases. The CDR3 reads CASSPGQGDTGELFF. CDR3 DNA: TGTGCCAGCAGCCCTGGACAGGGGGACACCGGGGAGCTGTTTTTT.

The chain employs TRBV10-3 and TRBJ2-5; 8 bases fit TRBD1. Germline CDR1 is ENHRY and CDR2 is SYGVKD. Germline trimming cut 8 bases from V and 4 bases from J; bases unmatched to any gene: 3. There are 12 residues in the CDR3. The CDR3 DNA reads TGTGCCATCGGACAGGGCTCAGAGACCCAGTACTTC. Encoded protein: CAIGQGSETQYF.